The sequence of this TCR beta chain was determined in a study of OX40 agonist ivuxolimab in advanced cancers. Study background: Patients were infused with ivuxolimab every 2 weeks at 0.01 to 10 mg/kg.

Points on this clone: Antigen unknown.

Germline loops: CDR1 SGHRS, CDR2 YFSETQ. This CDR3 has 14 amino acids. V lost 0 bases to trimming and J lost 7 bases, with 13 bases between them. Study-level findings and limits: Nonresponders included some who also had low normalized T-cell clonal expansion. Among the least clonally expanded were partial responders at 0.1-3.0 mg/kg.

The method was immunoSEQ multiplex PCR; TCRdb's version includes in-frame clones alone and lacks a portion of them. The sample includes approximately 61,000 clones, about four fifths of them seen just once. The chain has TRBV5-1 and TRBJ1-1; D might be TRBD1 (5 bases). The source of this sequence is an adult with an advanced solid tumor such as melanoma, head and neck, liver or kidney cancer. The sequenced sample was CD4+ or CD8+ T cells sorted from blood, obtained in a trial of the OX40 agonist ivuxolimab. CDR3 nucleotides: TGCGCCAGCAGCTTGGACCCTGGGGCGCGTGAAGCTTTCTTT. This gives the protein CASSLDPGAREAFF.